These T cell receptor beta chains were read from a single sample in a study of pediatric ulcerative colitis. The data were produced by immunoSEQ multiplex PCR, yet TCRdb's version contains in-frame clones alone and is incomplete. The sample carries tens of thousands of clones, 78% recorded once. The specimen sequenced was gut tissue. These receptors were obtained from a girl aged 5-17 years with moderate ulcerative colitis. The CDR3 runs from the conserved cysteine through the conserved F or W. D genes are given only for firm matches. Some rows have no size entry. The others give once, few or many, or a class for an expanded clone.

- TRBJ2-1 TRBV7-8 - TGTGCCACTTCCCGAGCCCACTACAATGAGCAGTTCTTC CATSRAHYNEQFF
few TRBJ2-7 TRBV5-5 - TGTGCCAGCAGCGGAGAGGGATCCAAGCAGTACTTC CASSGEGSKQYF
- TRBJ2-2 TRBV7-9 - TGTGCCAGCAGCCCGCGACTTTTAAACACCGGGGAGCTGTTTTTT CASSPRLLNTGELFF
- TRBJ2-7 TRBV19 - TGTGCCAGTGCCCTGAGAAGCTCCTACGAGCAGTACTTC CASALRSSYEQYF
- TRBJ1-1 TRBV18 - TGTGCCAGCCGACACTCGCAGGATGAAGCTTTCTTT CASRHSQDEAFF
- TRBJ1-1 TRBV7-2 TRBD1 TGTGCCAGCAGCCAAACGGGACAGGGGGCGCAGGCTTTCTTT CASSQTGQGAQAFF
- TRBJ1-1 TRBV19 - TGTGCCAGTAGCTATCCTGGACCCTCCACTGAAGCTTTCTTT CASSYPGPSTEAFF
- TRBJ2-2 TRBV4-3 TRBD1 TGCGCCAGCAGCCAGACCGACAGGGCCGGGGAGCTGTTTTTT CASSQTDRAGELFF
- TRBJ2-7 TRBV7-2 - TGTGCCAGCACCCCTGGGAGCTCCTACGAGCAGTACTTC CASTPGSSYEQYF
few TRBJ2-3 TRBV7-2 - TGTGCCAGCAGCTTAGATGCAGGGAGCAGAGATACGCAGTATTTT CASSLDAGSRDTQYF
- TRBJ1-4 TRBV7-9 TRBD1 TGTGCCAGCAGCCAGAGGACAGGCGCCGGTAATGAAAAACTGTTTTTT CASSQRTGAGNEKLFF
- TRBJ1-6 TRBV6-6 - TGTGCCAGCAGTTACGGGTCAGGGAGGAGTTCACCCCTCCACTTT CASSYGSGRSSPLHF
- TRBJ1-3 TRBV12-5 - TGTGCTAGTGGTTTGGTAATGGCTGCTAACTCTGGAAACACCATATATTTT CASGLVMAANSGNTIYF
once TRBJ1-2 TRBV11-2 - TGTGCCAGCAGCCGAGGGCAGGGGACCTATGGCTACACCTTC CASSRGQGTYGYTF
- TRBJ1-2 TRBV6-6 - TGTGCCAGCAGTTACCGGGGGCTAGGTGGCTACACCTTC CASSYRGLGGYTF
- TRBJ2-7 TRBV4-2 - TGTGCCAGCAGCCAAGAGGAGAAGGGCCTCTACTGGGAGCAGTACTTC CASSQEEKGLYWEQYF
- TRBJ2-7 TRBV6-5 TRBD2 TGTGCCAGCAGTTATCTAGCGGAGGGGTACGAGCAGTACTTC CASSYLAEGYEQYF
- TRBJ2-2 TRBV5-1 - TGCGCCAGCAGCTTGGAACAGGGTTGGGAGCTGTTTTTT CASSLEQGWELFF
- TRBJ1-1 TRBV5-6 TRBD1 TGTGCCAGCAGCCCCCGACAGGGAAATTGGGTCACTGAAGCTTTCTTT CASSPRQGNWVTEAFF
- TRBJ2-7 TRBV6-1 TRBD1 TGTGCCAGCAGTGGGATCGTAGGACAGGCTGCCTACGAGCAGTACTTC CASSGIVGQAAYEQYF
- TRBJ2-7 TRBV5-1 TRBD1 TGCGCCAGCAGCCCGGGGGGGGGACAGGGGACCTACGAGCAGTACTTC CASSPGGGQGTYEQYF
- TRBJ2-1 TRBV18 TRBD2 TGTGCCAGCTCACGACTAGCGGAATACAATGAGCAGTTCTTC CASSRLAEYNEQFF
- TRBJ2-7 TRBV5-1 TRBD1 TGCGCCAGCAGCTTGGGGCCAACAGGGGTCGGATACGAGCAGTACTTC CASSLGPTGVGYEQYF
few TRBJ2-7 TRBV27 - TGTGCCAGCAGTCCCCAACGCGGGGCGGGTGGATACGAGCAGTACTTC CASSPQRGAGGYEQYF
- TRBJ2-1 TRBV7-9 TRBD2 TGTGCCAGCAGACGACTAGCGGACAATGAGCAGTTCTTC CASRRLADNEQFF
- TRBJ1-5 TRBV30 - TGTGCCTGGAGCCCCAGGTTTAGGGGCAATCAGCCCCAGCATTTT CAWSPRFRGNQPQHF
- TRBJ2-1 TRBV20-1 - TGCAGTGCTGGCAGGGTAAATGAGCAGTTCTTC CSAGRVNEQFF
once TRBJ2-6 TRBV6-1 - TGTGCCAGCAGTGAGTTGCGAAACTCTGGGGCCAACGTCCTGACTTTC CASSELRNSGANVLTF
- TRBJ1-1 TRBV27 TRBD1 TGTGCCAGCAGTTTCGGACAGGGGAACACTGAAGCTTTCTTT CASSFGQGNTEAFF
- TRBJ2-1 TRBV5-8 - TGTGCCAGCAGCGCCAGGGGGGTCGGCTACAATGAGCAGTTCTTC CASSARGVGYNEQFF
- TRBJ2-2 TRBV6-5 - TGTGCCAGCAGTTATATGAACACCGGGGAGCTGTTTTTT CASSYMNTGELFF
few TRBJ1-1 TRBV4-3 - TGCGCCAGCAGCCAGAGTGAAGGGGCTGAAGCTTTCTTT CASSQSEGAEAFF
- TRBJ2-2 TRBV19 - TGTGCCAGTAGTTCCCACGCGACCGGGGAGCTGTTTTTT CASSSHATGELFF
- TRBJ2-7 TRBV5-1 TRBD1 TGCGCCAGCAGCTTGGGCCCCGGGACAGGGGGCATCTACGAGCAGTACTTC CASSLGPGTGGIYEQYF
- TRBJ2-3 TRBV6-6 - TGTGCCAGCAACGGGATGGGTCTTTCAGATACGCAGTATTTT CASNGMGLSDTQYF
- TRBJ2-2 TRBV19 - TGTGCCAGTAGTACCCGGCAGGGAATGTGGCCGAACACCGGGGAGCTGTTTTTT CASSTRQGMWPNTGELFF
- TRBJ1-5 TRBV4-1 TRBD1 TGCGCCAGCAGCCAAGCCGGGACAGGGCTGAGAAGCAATCAGCCCCAGCATTTT CASSQAGTGLRSNQPQHF
- TRBJ1-5 TRBV28 TRBD1 TGTGCCAGCAGCCTACAGGGGGAGGGGCAGCCCCAGCATTTT CASSLQGEGQPQHF
- TRBJ2-7 TRBV7-2 - TGTGCCAGCAGCCTGGGCCGGCAGCAGGGGCTGGCCGAGCAGTACTTC CASSLGRQQGLAEQYF
- TRBJ2-5 TRBV5-4 - TGTGCCAGCACCCCCGCAGGTCAAGAGACCCAGTACTTC CASTPAGQETQYF
- TRBJ2-1 TRBV6-5 - TGTGCCAGCAGTTACAAGGGATCCTTGAATGAGCAGTTCTTC CASSYKGSLNEQFF
- TRBJ1-2 TRBV30 - TGTGCCTGGAGTTCCGGGTGGCTCTATGGCTACACCTTC CAWSSGWLYGYTF
once TRBJ2-7 TRBV28 TRBD2 TGTGCCAGCAGTTTTGTGGTAGCGGGATCTCCCTACGAGCAGTACTTC CASSFVVAGSPYEQYF
- TRBJ1-5 TRBV9 - TGTGCCAGCAGCGAGGGGAGTAGCAATCAGCCCCAGCATTTT CASSEGSSNQPQHF
- TRBJ2-1 TRBV7-8 - TGTGCCAGCACCGAAGGGGGGCGTGGGTCCTACAATGAGCAGTTCTTC CASTEGGRGSYNEQFF
- TRBJ1-2 TRBV5-1 - TGCGCCAGCAGCGAAAGAGCGTCGGCCAGCGGGTATGGCTACACCTTC CASSERASASGYGYTF
once TRBJ1-5 TRBV28 - TGTGCCAGCAGATCCGGGAGTCAGCCCCAGCATTTT CASRSGSQPQHF
once TRBJ2-1 TRBV15 - TGTGCCACCAGCAGAGGCCTTGATAGCTCCTACAATGAGCAGTTCTTC CATSRGLDSSYNEQFF
- TRBJ2-1 TRBV9 - TGTGCCAGCAGCGTAGCGGCGAGCTCCTACAATGAGCAGTTCTTC CASSVAASSYNEQFF
- TRBJ2-1 TRBV19 - TGTGCCACCTTGAGGGCAGGGGGGCTCAACAATGAGCAGTTCTTC CATLRAGGLNNEQFF
- TRBJ2-2 TRBV28 TRBD1 TGTGCCAGCAGTATTTGGGGACAGGGGATACTACCGAACACCGGGGAGCTGTTTTTT CASSIWGQGILPNTGELFF
- TRBJ1-3 TRBV6-1 - TGTGCCAGCAGGGTCAGTCGAAGCTCTGGAAACACCATATATTTT CASRVSRSSGNTIYF
- TRBJ1-2 TRBV5-4 TRBD1 TGTGCCAGCAGCTTGATTAGGGGGCCCACCTATGGCTACACCTTC CASSLIRGPTYGYTF
- TRBJ2-2 TRBV11-2 - TGTGCCAGCAGCTCGTGGCTGGCGGGGAACACCGGGGAGCTGTTTTTT CASSSWLAGNTGELFF
- TRBJ1-1 TRBV5-1 TRBD1 TGCGCCAGCAGCCCGGATCAGACAGGGGGACCTTTCTTT CASSPDQTGGPFF